The 25 T cell receptor beta chains reported below all come from one sample, sequenced in a study of blood T cell repertoires in COVID-19. Repertoires were generated with immunoSEQ multiplex PCR, while TCRdb's copy carries only in-frame clones and drops some. This sample carries about 210,000 clones, around 83% of them seen once, and the ten largest clones take roughly 25%. The sequencing input was PBMCs or T cells enriched from blood (not recorded which). The receptors derive from a woman aged 40 to 49 in a cohort exposed to, infected with or recovered from COVID-19 (not recorded which).

The rearrangement links TRBV7-2 to TRBJ2-7; 8 positions agree with TRBD2. V lost 0 bases and J lost 3; bases outside the gene matches: 13. The CDR3 runs 18 residues. Germline CDR1 and CDR2: SGHTA and FQGNSA. The CDR3 sequence is CASSLARSGLGVVYEQYF. For the CDR3, the DNA is TGTGCCAGCAGCTTAGCTAGATCGGGACTAGGTGTGGTCTACGAGCAGTACTTC.

The V gene is TRBV28, the J gene TRBJ1-1, with 7 bases that match TRBD1. CDR1 is MDHEN, CDR2 SYDVKM, per germline. The junction had 7 bases not matched to a gene; V was cut back by 1 base and J by 5 bases. The CDR3 has 15 amino acids. The CDR3 reads CASSLFSTGRTEAFF. CDR3 nucleotides: TGTGCCAGCAGTTTATTCTCGACAGGGCGGACTGAAGCTTTCTTT.

This chain links TRBV10-3 with TRBJ1-3, with a possible D match to TRBD1 (5 bases). The CDR3 runs to 15 residues. CDR1 is ENHRY and CDR2 is SYGVKD in the germline V gene. The ends were cut back, 6 bases at V and 0 bases at J, with 12 bases in the middle. For the CDR3, the DNA is TGTGCCATCAGCCCCCACAGGACCTCTGGAAACACCATATATTTT. It is translated as CAISPHRTSGNTIYF.

This sequence joins TRBV29-1 and TRBJ1-2; 9 positions match TRBD1. CDR3 length equals 13 residues. In germline, CDR1 is SQVTM, CDR2 ANQGSEA. Trimming cost V 7 bases and J 6 bases; bases outside gene matches: 9. The CDR3 sequence: CSARTGERDGYTF. CDR3 DNA sequence: TGCAGCGCCCGGACAGGGGAAAGGGATGGCTACACCTTC.

The V call is TRBV13, the J call TRBJ1-1, with a tentative D call TRBD1 (6 bases). Per the germline V gene, CDR1 is PRHDT and CDR2 is FYEKMQ (reference sequence). Trimming left V 6 bases short and J 3 bases short, with 20 bases between. The length of the CDR3 is 16 residues. The CDR3 nucleotides read TGTGCCAGCAGTCCCCTAAGACAGGCGGGGGACACTGAAGCTTTCTTT. Amino acids: CASSPLRQAGDTEAFF.

The chain couples TRBV10-3 to TRBJ2-7; TRBD2 matches at 8 bases. After removal of 3 bases from V and 5 bases from J, the junction contained 6 bases not matched to a gene. In germline, CDR1 is ENHRY, CDR2 SYGVKD. The CDR3 has 14 residues. This chain's CDR3 is CAISERAGENEQYF. In DNA, the CDR3 is TGTGCCATCAGTGAACGAGCGGGAGAGAACGAGCAGTACTTC.

This chain connects TRBV7-9 to TRBJ2-7, with a weak D call TRBD1 (6 bases). The germline gives CDR1 SEHNR, CDR2 FQNEAQ (reference sequence). CDR3 size: 14 residues. The V and J ends lost 1 base and 6 bases respectively, with 13 bases between them. The CDR3, as DNA: TGTGCCAGCAGCTTAGAGGGGGTGACGGCCGAGCAGTACTTC. It yields the protein CASSLEGVTAEQYF.

This rearrangement joins TRBV28 to TRBJ1-1, with no clear D. Germline CDR1 is MDHEN and CDR2 is SYDVKM. V lost 6 bases and J lost 1, with 9 bases in between. This CDR3 spans 13 amino acids. CDR3 nucleotide sequence: TGTGCCAGCAGAGATGACAAGAACACTGAAGCTTTCTTT. It specifies CASRDDKNTEAFF.

The gene calls are TRBV7-9 and TRBJ2-7; unclear D gene. Trimming took off 1 base at V and 0 bases at J, with 4 bases between the two ends. This CDR3 contains 13 residues. Germline V gene sequence: CDR1 SEHNR, CDR2 FQNEAQ (reference sequence). The CDR3 sequence: CASSLDSSYEQYF. CDR3 bases: TGTGCCAGCAGCTTAGATAGCTCCTACGAGCAGTACTTC. The full variable domain, its missing parts supplied by reference TRBV7-9 and TRBJ2-7, is DTGVSQNPRHKITKRGQNVTFRCDPISEHNRLYWYRQTLGQGPEFLTYFQNEAQLEKSRLLSDRFSAERPKGSFSTLEIQRTEQGDSAMYLCASSLDSSYEQYFGPGTRLTVT.

The chain uses TRBV19 and TRBJ2-1; D may be TRBD2 (6 bases). The V end lost 2 bases, the J end lost 5 bases, and 22 bases lay between the germline ends. The germline V gene has CDR1 LNHDA and CDR2 SQIVND (reference sequence). The CDR3 runs 18 residues. CDR3 protein: CASSITLWTVERDNEQFF. The CDR3 DNA sequence: TGTGCCAGTAGTATAACCCTATGGACTGTAGAGCGGGACAATGAGCAGTTCTTC. The full variable domain, in which reference TRBV19 and TRBJ2-1 provide the parts outside the CDR3, is DGGITQSPKYLFRKEGQNVTLSCEQNLNHDAMYWYRQDPGQGLRLIYYSQIVNDFQKGDIAEGYSVSREKKESFPLTVTSAQKNPTAFYLCASSITLWTVERDNEQFFGPGTRLTVL.

This clone showed up just a few times. This chain uses TRBV11-2 with TRBJ2-1; 9 nucleotides agree with TRBD2. CDR1 SGHAT and CDR2 FQNNGV come from the germline V gene. The CDR3 contains 16 residues. V lost 5 bases, J lost 4 bases, and 9 bases stayed unmatched. The CDR3 protein is CASSIESGRQYNEQFF. The CDR3 nucleotides are TGTGCCAGCAGCATTGAAAGCGGGAGGCAGTACAATGAGCAGTTCTTC. The full variable domain, its missing parts supplied by reference TRBV11-2 and TRBJ2-1, is EAGVAQSPRYKIIEKRQSVAFWCNPISGHATLYWYQQILGQGPKLLIQFQNNGVVDDSQLPKDRFSAERLKGVDSTLKIQPAKLEDSAVYLCASSIESGRQYNEQFFGPGTRLTVL.

The chain links TRBV5-1 to TRBJ2-3; 14 bases are a match to TRBD2. Per germline, CDR1 SGHRS and CDR2 YFSETQ. This CDR3 region has 16 residues. With 1 base clipped from V and 6 bases from J, the junction kept 4 bases outside the gene matches. CDR3 DNA sequence: TGCGCCAGCAGCTTGACGACTAGCGGGGGGGCGGATACGCAGTATTTT. Translating it yields CASSLTTSGGADTQYF.

The chain combines TRBV15 with TRBJ1-1; TRBD1 agrees at 7 bases. The CDR3 extends over 15 amino acids. Germline V CDR1 and CDR2: LNHNV, YYDKDF (reference sequence). The junction had 10 bases not matched to a gene; V was cut back by 4 bases and J by 5 bases. The CDR3 DNA follows: TGTGCCACCAGCATAGGGGCAGGGGGTAGTACTGAAGCTTTCTTT. Residues: CATSIGAGGSTEAFF. The whole variable domain, filled in from reference TRBV15 and TRBJ1-1, reads DAMVIQNPRYQVTQFGKPVTLSCSQTLNHNVMYWYQQKSSQAPKLLFHYYDKDFNNEADTPDNFQSRRPNTSFCFLDIRSPGLGDTAMYLCATSIGAGGSTEAFFGQGTRLTVV.

V and J are TRBV2 and TRBJ1-5; TRBD1 agrees at 8 bases. V trimming: 5 bases; J trimming: 3 bases; junction bases outside the gene matches: 9. Germline CDR1 reads SNHLY; CDR2 reads FYNNEI. The CDR3 is 16 residues long. DNA of the CDR3: TGTGCCAGCAGTTTTTCCTGGACAGGGTCCAATCAGCCCCAGCATTTT. Its protein is CASSFSWTGSNQPQHF.

The chain links TRBV12-3 or TRBV12-4 to TRBJ2-7; perhaps TRBD2 as D (6 bases). The CDR3 spans 12 residues. Trimming cost V 8 bases and J 6 bases, with 14 bases left between them. This chain's CDR3 is CASGEDAPEQYF. CDR3 bases: TGTGCCAGCGGGGAGGATGCCCCCGAGCAGTACTTC.

The genes are TRBV27 and TRBJ2-7; 9 positions agree with TRBD1. Looked up from germline, CDR1 is MNHEY and CDR2 is SMNVEV (reference sequence). The CDR3 is 15 amino acids. J lost 2 bases, V lost 4 bases, and 6 bases had no gene match. The CDR3 DNA sequence: TGTGCCAGCAGTTCCACAGGGGGCTCTCCCTACGAGCAGTACTTC. Translation gives CASSSTGGSPYEQYF.

The chain couples TRBV19 to TRBJ1-1; D gene uncertain. The ends were cut back, 3 bases at V and 4 bases at J, with 15 bases in the middle. CDR1 and CDR2 from the germline V gene are LNHDA and SQIVND (reference sequence). This CDR3 region has 15 residues. CDR3 in DNA: TGTGCCAGTAGTATTCGGGCGGGATCGAGCACTGAAGCTTTCTTT. Translation gives CASSIRAGSSTEAFF.

The chain's CDR3 is CASSSQGGEVNQPQHF. In nucleotides, the CDR3 is TGTGCCAGCAGTTCCCAGGGAGGGGAGGTCAATCAGCCCCAGCATTTT. The genes are TRBV28 and TRBJ1-5; D possibly corresponds to TRBD1 (5 bases). The CDR3 covers 16 residues. CDR1 MDHEN and CDR2 SYDVKM come from the germline V gene. The ends were cut back, 4 bases at V and 3 bases at J, with 16 bases in the middle. The whole variable domain, remainder taken from reference TRBV28 and TRBJ1-5, is DVKVTQSSRYLVKRTGEKVFLECVQDMDHENMFWYRQDPGLGLRLIYFSYDVKMKEKGDIPEGYSVSREKKERFSLILESASTNQTSMYLCASSSQGGEVNQPQHFGDGTRLSIL.

The chain links TRBV5-1 to TRBJ2-2, with TRBD2 as a possible D gene (6 bases). The CDR3 loop spans 18 amino acids. CDR1 is SGHRS, CDR2 YFSETQ, per germline. Trimming left V 4 bases short and J 3 bases short, with 22 bases between. CDR3 sequence (DNA): TGCGCCAGCAGCGACCAAACTCCCGGGACTCGGGACACCGGGGAGCTGTTTTTT. Amino acids: CASSDQTPGTRDTGELFF.

J is TRBJ1-2 and V is TRBV4-1; D is ambiguous. The CDR3 spans 14 residues. Germline V gives CDR1 MGHRA, CDR2 YSYEKL. The V end lost 0 bases, the J end lost 2 bases, and 7 bases lay between the germline ends. The DNA of the CDR3 is TGCGCCAGCAGCCAAGACGGAGGGAACTATGGCTACACCTTC. Its translation: CASSQDGGNYGYTF.

This clone was detected only once. The rearrangement links TRBV28 to TRBJ1-1; 9 nucleotides match TRBD1. CDR1 and CDR2 (germline): MDHEN, SYDVKM. CDR3 length: 16 amino acids. V gave up 6 bases and J gave up 4 bases; unmatched junction bases: 12. The CDR3 nucleotides read TGTGCCAGCAGCATGTCCGGGACAGGGCGCGGCACTGAAGCTTTCTTT. Translating it yields CASSMSGTGRGTEAFF.

V is TRBV27 and J is TRBJ2-7, with 12 nucleotides matching TRBD1. V lost 5 bases, J lost 3 bases, and 5 bases stayed unmatched. Germline loops: CDR1 MNHEY, CDR2 SMNVEV (reference sequence). This CDR3 region has 15 residues. The CDR3 region is CASSLGTGGFYEQYF. In nucleotides, the CDR3 is TGTGCCAGCAGTCTCGGGACAGGGGGCTTCTACGAGCAGTACTTC.

The chain uses TRBV18 and TRBJ2-1; TRBD1 aligns across 9 bases. The CDR3 has 16 residues. Germline V gives CDR1 KGHSH, CDR2 LQKENI. V was clipped by 4 bases and J by 1 base; unmatched bases: 5. The CDR3 DNA reads TGTGCCAGCTCACTTTTACAGGGGGCGTCCTACAATGAGCAGTTCTTC. Translating gives CASSLLQGASYNEQFF.

The CDR3 sequence is CASSLYSGASTDTQYF. For the CDR3, the DNA is TGTGCCAGCAGTTTATACAGCGGGGCCAGCACAGATACGCAGTATTTT. The gene calls are TRBV27 and TRBJ2-3; 7 positions agree with TRBD2. The V and J ends lost 1 base and 0 bases, in that order; junction bases with no gene match: 4. The CDR3 totals 16 residues. The germline gives CDR1 MNHEY, CDR2 SMNVEV (reference sequence).

The V and J genes are TRBV13 and TRBJ2-1; 12 nucleotides agree with TRBD2. The CDR3 length is 16 residues. In germline, CDR1 is PRHDT, CDR2 FYEKMQ (reference sequence). V was clipped by 4 bases and J by 9 bases; unmatched bases: 10. The CDR3 protein is CASSSPTSGGSSEQFF. As DNA, the CDR3 is TGTGCCAGCAGCTCCCCGACTAGCGGGGGAAGTAGTGAGCAGTTCTTC.